This T cell receptor beta chain came from a study of blood T cell repertoires in COVID-19. About the study: Spain, Italy and the United States supplied samples that represented acute and convalescent COVID-19. In each case, the material was cDNA or gDNA derived from T cells, B-cell-depleted T cells, or PBMCs.

CDR3 length: 12 residues. Germline V CDR1 and CDR2: SGHDT, YYEEEE. The V end lost 3 bases, the J end lost 4 bases, and 5 bases lay between the germline ends. Libraries were prepared by immunoSEQ multiplex PCR; TCRdb keeps only in-frame clonotypes and omits some of them. The table has 180,000 or so clones, about 87% seen once. V and J are TRBV5-6 and TRBJ1-5; D gene unclear. The source is a man aged 35 to 55 with active or convalescent COVID-19. What was sequenced was peripheral blood. Here the CDR3 reads CASSSRNQPQHF. The CDR3 nucleotides read TGTGCCAGCAGCTCCAGGAATCAGCCCCAGCATTTT.